Listed here are 31 T cell receptor beta chains from one sample, sequenced in a study of T cells in Graves' hyperthyroidism and ophthalmopathy. Amplified regions were TCR beta CDR3 sequences from RNA transcripts. The TCR CDR3 first-round RT-PCR relied on the HTBI primer set. Using its own MiXCR run on the multiplex PCR reads, TCRdb lists one record per CDR3 protein. The profile shows roughly 570,000 distinct CDR3 sequences, 46% of them singletons. The sequencing sample was made of peripheral blood or thyroid tissue (not recorded which). These receptors were obtained from a woman aged 18-30 years with Graves' hyperthyroidism.

This clonotype has just a few counts. The chain links TRBV18 to TRBJ2-7, with 8 bases matching TRBD2. CDR1 KGHSH and CDR2 LQKENI come from the germline V gene. The V segment lost 0 bases and the J segment 6 bases; nucleotides outside the gene matches: 10. This CDR3 has 16 amino acids. The DNA of the CDR3 is TGTGCCAGCTCACCACCGATAAGCGGGAGTGCAGGCGAGCAGTACTTC. Its protein product is CASSPPISGSAGEQYF.

CDR3 DNA: TGTGCCAGCACTCAGACTAGCACGAAGACCCAGCATTTT. Translation gives CASTQTSTKTQHF. The gene calls are TRBV6-1 and TRBJ1-5; D is unresolved. The CDR3 sequence is 13 residues long. V lost 7 bases and J 11 bases, leaving 18 bases between the germline ends. Germline CDR1 reads MNHNS; CDR2 reads SASEGT.

This clonotype occurred many times. The chain uses TRBV5-1 and TRBJ1-2; 9 bases line up with TRBD1. The V gene end was trimmed by 5 bases and the J gene end by 1 base; junction bases not matched to a gene: 3. Germline V gene sequence: CDR1 SGHRS, CDR2 YFSETQ. The CDR3 is 14 amino acids. CDR3 coding DNA: TGCGCCAGCAGACGGGGACAGGGTAACTATGGCTACACCTTC. This codes for CASRRGQGNYGYTF.

This chain links TRBV24-1 with TRBJ2-5; 13 nucleotides match TRBD2. The V gene's germline CDR1 is KGHDR and CDR2 SFDVKD. The CDR3 is 18 amino acids. The J segment lost 2 bases and the V segment lost 5 bases, leaving 10 bases of the junction unmatched. This chain's CDR3 is CATSANYGTSGTQETQYF. In DNA, the CDR3 is TGTGCCACCAGTGCTAACTATGGGACTAGCGGGACACAAGAGACCCAGTACTTC.

This clonotype was found many times. V gene TRBV7-9 combines with J gene TRBJ2-7; a possible D gene is TRBD2 (5 bases). Per the germline V gene, CDR1 is SEHNR and CDR2 is FQNEAQ (reference sequence). The CDR3 consists of 14 residues. The ends were cut back, 1 base at V and 6 bases at J, with 13 bases in the middle. CDR3 protein: CASSLGVASSEQYF. The CDR3 nucleotides read TGTGCCAGCAGCTTAGGAGTGGCTAGCAGCGAGCAGTACTTC.

This clonotype was counted at least ten times. J is TRBJ2-7 and V is TRBV5-1; TRBD1 aligns across 8 bases. The germline V gene has CDR1 SGHRS and CDR2 YFSETQ. The CDR3 spans 15 residues. V lost 1 base, J lost 7 bases, and 10 bases stayed unmatched. CDR3 sequence reads: CASSLRRQGPWEQYF. The CDR3 DNA sequence: TGCGCCAGCAGCTTGCGTAGACAGGGGCCGTGGGAGCAGTACTTC.

This chain uses TRBV10-3 with TRBJ1-2, with a tentative D call TRBD1 (5 bases). The V end lost 6 bases, the J end lost 8 bases, and 10 bases lay between the germline ends. The germline V gene has CDR1 ENHRY and CDR2 SYGVKD. The CDR3 sequence is 11 residues long. DNA of the CDR3: TGTGCCATCAGGTGGGGCAGGGGCTACACCTTC. Translating gives CAIRWGRGYTF.

About this clonotype itself: Being one base from a much bigger clone, this may be a read error. This chain connects TRBV5-1 to TRBJ1-4; D is undetermined. The length of the CDR3 is 17 residues. Germline V gene data show CDR1 as SGHRS and CDR2 as YFSETQ. CDR3 sequence (DNA): TGCGCCGGCAGCCAACCTCGGATCCGAGCGGCTAATGAAAAACTGTTTTTT. This gives the protein CAGSQPRIRAANEKLFF.

V is TRBV20-1 and J is TRBJ1-6; a weak D match, TRBD1 (6 bases). V was trimmed by 5 bases and J by 8 bases, leaving 13 bases between them. The CDR3 spans 13 residues. The germline gives CDR1 DFQATT, CDR2 SNEGSKA (reference sequence). The CDR3 is CSADTGRDSPLHF. CDR3 nucleotides: TGCAGTGCTGATACAGGGCGGGATTCACCCCTCCACTTT.

This clonotype was detected many times. This may be a read error: a much more frequent sequence differs by one nucleotide. The rearrangement uses TRBV6-2 or TRBV6-3 and TRBJ1-6; unclear D gene. V was shortened by 2 bases and J by 8 bases, with 4 bases between the two germline ends. The CDR3 has 12 amino acids. CDR1 and CDR2 from the germline V gene are MNHEY and SVGEGT. CDR3 bases: TGTGCCAGCAGTTACGGGGATTCACCCCTCCACTTT. Translation: CASSYGDSPLHF.

This clonotype was seen at least ten times. This chain joins TRBV2 and TRBJ1-5; no clear D gene. With 6 bases removed from V and 4 bases from J, the gap between germline ends came to 19 bases. CDR3 size: 16 residues. From germline, CDR1 is SNHLY and CDR2 FYNNEI. This chain's CDR3 is CASRPSLGIKNQPQHF. For the CDR3, the DNA is TGTGCCAGCAGGCCAAGCTTGGGGATAAAGAATCAGCCCCAGCATTTT.

This clonotype came up many times. The rearrangement links TRBV14 to TRBJ2-7; D gene unclear. The CDR3 has 13 residues. Deletions cut 3 bases from V and 5 bases from J, with 11 bases between. CDR1 SGHDN and CDR2 FVKESK come from the germline V gene. The CDR3 bases are TGTGCCAGCAGCCATGGCCCCCCCAACGAGCAGTACTTC. It translates to CASSHGPPNEQYF.

This chain uses TRBV10-3 with TRBJ2-7, with TRBD2 matching over 13 bases. The CDR3 consists of 14 residues. Trimming took 7 bases from V and 2 from J; bases not matched to a gene: 2. CDR1 and CDR2 (germline): ENHRY, SYGVKD. CDR3 bases: TGTGCCATCACCGGACTAGCGGGAGCCTACGAGCAGTACTTC. Translated, it gives CAITGLAGAYEQYF.

J is TRBJ1-5 and V is TRBV30; D is unclear. V dropped 0 bases and J dropped 1 base, with 16 bases sitting between them. Germline V gene sequence: CDR1 GTSNPN, CDR2 SVGIG (reference sequence). CDR3 size: 17 residues. The CDR3 reads CAWSVDLTSISNQPQHF. The CDR3 coding sequence is TGTGCCTGGAGTGTAGACCTAACTTCTATCAGCAATCAGCCCCAGCATTTT.

This clonotype was observed at least ten times. The chain joins TRBV7-9 to TRBJ2-2; D gene uncertain. Germline values: CDR1 SEHNR, CDR2 FQNEAQ (reference sequence). The CDR3 extends over 15 amino acids. Trimming stripped 1 base from V and 0 bases from J, with 6 bases between. CDR3 coding DNA: TGTGCCAGCAGCTTAGTACGGCCGAACACCGGGGAGCTGTTTTTT. This gives the protein CASSLVRPNTGELFF.

The rearrangement uses TRBV29-1 and TRBJ1-2; D unresolved. Germline loops: CDR1 SQVTM, CDR2 ANQGSEA. The CDR3 has 10 amino acids. The CDR3 region is CSPPRYGYTF. DNA of the CDR3: TGCAGTCCCCCACGGTATGGCTACACCTTC.

The chain has TRBV7-7 and TRBJ2-7, with 15 bases aligning to TRBD2. This CDR3 is built from 17 residues. V lost 4 bases and J lost 7; bases outside the gene matches: 11. Germline V lookup: CDR1 SSHAT, CDR2 FNYEAQ (reference sequence). The CDR3 here is CASSSGLAGGHDNEQYF. The CDR3 DNA follows: TGTGCCAGCAGCTCAGGACTAGCGGGAGGGCATGACAATGAGCAGTACTTC.

This clonotype was seen at least ten times. The chain couples TRBV3-1 to TRBJ1-2, with D hard to call. Germline CDR1 reads LGHDT; CDR2 reads YNNKEL (reference sequence). With 3 bases removed from V and 5 bases from J, the gap between germline ends came to 7 bases. The CDR3 is 12 residues long. The chain's CDR3 is CASSQTSYGYTF. CDR3 DNA: TGTGCCAGCAGCCAGACATCGTATGGCTACACCTTC.

Many counts were recorded for this clonotype. An end of the junction differs from the germline gene, which may be a read error. V is TRBV10-3 and J is TRBJ2-7, with D possibly being TRBD1 or TRBD2 (5 bases each). The CDR3 contains 15 residues. Per the germline V gene, CDR1 is ENHRY and CDR2 is SYGVKD. For the CDR3, the DNA is TGTGCCATCAGTCCTACCGGGACGGACTCCTTCGAGCAGTACTTC. This gives the protein CAISPTGTDSFEQYF.

The chain uses TRBV2 and TRBJ2-7, with 10 positions matching TRBD2. J gave up 1 base and V 9 bases, and 15 bases lay outside the gene matches. The CDR3 consists of 17 residues. From germline, CDR1 is SNHLY and CDR2 FYNNEI. The CDR3 region is CARGGGLAGDPSYEQYF. DNA of the CDR3: TGTGCCAGGGGTGGGGGGCTAGCGGGAGATCCTTCCTACGAGCAGTACTTC.

V usage is TRBV2 and J usage is TRBJ1-2; 7 bases are shared with TRBD1. The CDR3 is 14 amino acids. Per germline, CDR1 SNHLY and CDR2 FYNNEI. CDR3 loop: CARDRRGVGYGYTF. The DNA of the CDR3 is TGTGCTAGAGATCGCAGGGGGGTCGGCTATGGCTACACCTTC. Using reference TRBV2 and TRBJ1-2 for the parts outside the CDR3, the full variable domain is EPEVTQTPSHQVTQMGQEVILRCVPISNHLYFYWYRQILGQKVEFLVSFYNNEISEKSEIFDDQFSVERPDGSNFTLKIRSTKLEDSAMYFCARDRRGVGYGYTFGSGTRLTVV.

This clonotype was found many times. The V call is TRBV12-3 or TRBV12-4, the J call TRBJ1-1; maybe TRBD1 (6 bases). The V end was cut by 5 bases, the J end by 3 bases, with 13 bases between. This CDR3 contains 14 residues. The chain's CDR3 is CASSVRGPDTEAFF. CDR3 nucleotides: TGTGCCAGCAGTGTCAGGGGACCAGACACTGAAGCTTTCTTT.

The chain joins TRBV7-9 to TRBJ1-1; 8 bases fit TRBD1. The V gene's germline CDR1 is SEHNR and CDR2 FQNEAQ (reference sequence). Trimming at V came to 4 bases and at J to 5 bases, leaving 6 bases not matched to a gene. CDR3 size: 14 residues. The CDR3 loop is CASSYGTGATEAFF. DNA of the CDR3: TGTGCCAGCAGCTACGGGACAGGCGCTACTGAAGCTTTCTTT.

This clonotype has a handful of counts. This chain joins TRBV4-1 and TRBJ1-5; a possible D gene is TRBD1 (6 bases). CDR1 is MGHRA, CDR2 YSYEKL, per germline. This CDR3 spans 15 amino acids. Deletions cut 0 bases from V and 7 bases from J, with 13 bases between. Written as DNA, the CDR3 is TGCGCCAGCAGCCAAGAAGCGGGGGCCGGGCAGCCCCAGCATTTT. Translating gives CASSQEAGAGQPQHF.

To note about this clonotype: A much larger clone is a single base away; this may be a read error. The rearrangement links TRBV3-1 to TRBJ2-7; D might be TRBD2 (6 bases). The CDR3 length is 15 residues. From germline, CDR1 is LGHDT and CDR2 YNNKEL (reference sequence). Trimming shortened V by 6 bases and J by 1 base, and 16 bases separated the two germline ends. CDR3 nucleotide sequence: TGTGCCAGCAGTGTTGGAGGGCCTATATCCTACGAGCAGTACTTC. Its translation is CASSVGGPISYEQYF.

The genes are TRBV7-8 and TRBJ2-1; TRBD2 is a possible D gene (5 bases). Germline loops: CDR1 SGHVS, CDR2 FQNEAQ. The CDR3 length is 15 residues. V lost 2 bases and J lost 8, with 16 bases in between. The CDR3 loop reads CASSLTLSGKYEQFF. The CDR3 DNA reads as TGTGCCAGCAGCTTAACCCTGTCGGGAAAGTATGAGCAGTTCTTC.

The J gene is TRBJ2-7, the V gene TRBV15; TRBD2 matches 9 bases. CDR3 length: 15 residues. V dropped 0 bases and J dropped 4; count of bases not matched to a gene: 4. Germline V CDR1 and CDR2: LNHNV, YYDKDF (reference sequence). The CDR3 spells CATSRDLSGGYEQYF. CDR3 nucleotides: TGTGCCACCAGCAGAGATCTAAGCGGGGGGTACGAGCAGTACTTC.

With respect to this clonotype: This may come from a read error, since a much larger clone is one base off. The V call is TRBV12-3 or TRBV12-4, the J call TRBJ1-5, with D perhaps TRBD1 (6 bases). The J call may not be correct, given that the DNA end is closer to TRBJ2-3. CDR3 length: 12 amino acids. The DNA for the CDR3 is TGTGCCAGCAGTGTAAACAGGGAGCCCCAGTATTTT. It codes for CASSVNREPQYF.

This clonotype was counted ten times or more. J is TRBJ1-1 and V is TRBV6-2 or TRBV6-3; no clear D gene. The CDR3 has 14 residues. Germline V gene data show CDR1 as MNHEY and CDR2 as SVGEGT. V dropped 5 bases and J dropped 3 bases, with 13 bases sitting between them. In DNA, the CDR3 is TGTGCCAGCAGTACGGGGAGGCGAGACACTGAAGCTTTCTTT. Encoded protein: CASSTGRRDTEAFF.

This clonotype was counted a few times. V and J are TRBV7-9 and TRBJ2-7; 9 bases line up with TRBD2. V was clipped by 3 bases and J by 9 bases; unmatched bases: 12. Germline V CDR1 and CDR2: SEHNR, FQNEAQ (reference sequence). There are 15 residues in the CDR3. This CDR3 reads CASSFGAGGGDTQYF. The CDR3 coding sequence is TGTGCCAGCAGCTTCGGAGCGGGAGGAGGAGATACGCAGTACTTC.

The chain recombines TRBV2 with TRBJ2-7; TRBD2 might be the D (6 bases). The germline V and J ends were trimmed by 2 bases and 7 bases, with 15 bases remaining between them. CDR3 length equals 14 residues. The V gene's germline CDR1 is SNHLY and CDR2 FYNNEI. In DNA, the CDR3 is TGTGCCAGCAGTGAAAGGGCGGAGGCGGGGGAGCAGTACTTC. Its translation is CASSERAEAGEQYF.